Listed here is a single T cell receptor (beta chain). Antigen specificity is unknown. The sample comes from a study of T cell responses to AZD1222 COVID-19 vaccine. The repertoire was sequenced with immunoSEQ multiplex PCR; TCRdb's copy has only in-frame clones and lacks some. The table includes 90,000 to 150,000 clones, approximately 90% detected once. The study's findings and limits: Donors skewed white British and female; clonal diversity was possibly underestimated. Reportedly, nearly half the spike-specific TCRs target unmutated variant regions. Repertoires in all cases were sampled only once the peak T cell response had passed.

This CDR3 has 13 residues. V was trimmed by 3 bases and J by 2 bases, leaving 7 bases between them. The V gene is TRBV12-3 or TRBV12-4, the J gene TRBJ1-2; D is ambiguous. The clonotype originates from an adult who received the AZD1222 COVID-19 vaccine. This sample comprised peripheral blood, obtained 28 days after the second AZD1222 dose. CDR3 sequence: CASSFAVNYGYTF. For the CDR3, the DNA is TGTGCCAGCAGTTTTGCGGTGAACTATGGCTACACCTTC.